These 18 T cell receptor beta chains originate from one sample sequenced in a study of vaccination and CD4 T cells after COVID-19. Treatment noted: approximately 10-day PBMC culture with coronavirus spike peptide pools or control peptides (ViraFEST assay). Sequencing of DNA taken from cultured CD4+ T cells relied on the Oncomine TCR Beta short-read assay. TCRdb called the PCR reads again in MiXCR, with one record for every CDR3 protein. The table has about 14,000 distinct CDR3 sequences, 40% to 60% seen once. For these receptors, no antigen is known. This material consisted of CD4+ T cells from blood, cultured in vitro, taken before SARS-CoV-2 vaccination. These TCRs come from a human donor who had recovered from COVID-19.

This chain links TRBV7-9 with TRBJ2-5; tentatively, D is TRBD2 (7 bases). Germline values: CDR1 SEHNR, CDR2 FQNEAQ (reference sequence). CDR3 length: 15 amino acids. The germline V and J ends were trimmed by 1 base and 5 bases, with 14 bases remaining between them. CDR3 loop: CASSLGGLGGETQYF. CDR3 bases: TGTGCCAGCAGCTTAGGCGGACTAGGGGGGGAGACCCAGTACTTC.

Only a few counts were recorded for this clonotype. V usage is TRBV20-1 and J usage is TRBJ1-6, with unresolved D. The CDR3 is made up of 13 amino acids. Trimming pared 7 bases from V and 0 bases from J, leaving 7 bases between. Germline-derived CDR1 and CDR2 are DFQATT and SNEGSKA (reference sequence). The chain's CDR3 is CSGVGSYNSPLHF. CDR3 coding DNA: TGCAGTGGTGTGGGCTCCTATAATTCACCCCTCCACTTT.

The chain carries TRBV7-2 and TRBJ2-3; TRBD1 aligns across 7 bases. The CDR3 totals 17 residues. V gave up 1 base and J gave up 0 bases; unmatched junction bases: 7. Germline assignment: CDR1 SGHTA and CDR2 FQGNSA. CDR3 DNA: TGTGCCAGCAGCTTAGACAGGGGACGGGGTAGCACAGATACGCAGTATTTT. Translated, it gives CASSLDRGRGSTDTQYF. Looking up the rest from reference TRBV7-2 and TRBJ2-3 gives the full variable domain: GAGVSQSPSNKVTEKGKDVELRCDPISGHTALYWYRQSLGQGLEFLIYFQGNSAPDKSGLPSDRFSAERTGGSVSTLTIQRTQQEDSAVYLCASSLDRGRGSTDTQYFGPGTRLTVL.

V is TRBV19 and J is TRBJ1-6; 7 bases map to TRBD1. The CDR3 is made up of 15 amino acids. Germline V lookup: CDR1 LNHDA, CDR2 SQIVND (reference sequence). J was trimmed by 8 bases and V by 5 bases; bases with no gene match: 9. CDR3 DNA: TGTGCCAGTAGTCCTACTCACGACAGGGATTCACCCCTCCACTTT. It encodes CASSPTHDRDSPLHF. Using reference TRBV19 and TRBJ1-6 for the parts outside the CDR3, the full variable domain is DGGITQSPKYLFRKEGQNVTLSCEQNLNHDAMYWYRQDPGQGLRLIYYSQIVNDFQKGDIAEGYSVSREKKESFPLTVTSAQKNPTAFYLCASSPTHDRDSPLHFGNGTRLTVT.

There are a few counts of this clonotype. The chain couples TRBV20-1 to TRBJ2-1, with 8 bases identical to TRBD1. J was trimmed by 10 bases and V by 6 bases; bases with no gene match: 17. Germline lookup yields CDR1 DFQATT and CDR2 SNEGSKA (reference sequence). The length of the CDR3 is 15 residues. This CDR3 reads CSAGARDRSTREQFF. The CDR3 nucleotides are TGCAGTGCCGGGGCCCGGGACAGGTCCACTCGCGAGCAGTTCTTC.

The chain carries TRBV27 and TRBJ2-7; maybe TRBD1 (6 bases). This CDR3 is 13 amino acids long. Trimming stripped 8 bases from V and 3 bases from J, with 14 bases between. Germline V gene data show CDR1 as MNHEY and CDR2 as SMNVEV (reference sequence). CDR3 coding DNA: TGTGCCAGCTCCGACAGGCCACACTACGAGCAGTACTTC. Residues: CASSDRPHYEQYF.

By proportion, this clonotype is large. The chain combines TRBV7-9 with TRBJ1-5; D is undetermined. CDR1 and CDR2 (germline): SEHNR, FQNEAQ (reference sequence). The V and J ends lost 6 bases and 3 bases respectively, with 12 bases between them. There are 14 residues in the CDR3. CDR3 protein: CASSPVGANQPQHF. The CDR3 coding sequence is TGTGCCAGCAGTCCGGTAGGTGCCAATCAGCCCCAGCATTTT.

This sequence joins TRBV28 and TRBJ2-7, with 10 positions matching TRBD2. Looked up from germline, CDR1 is MDHEN and CDR2 is SYDVKM. With 5 bases clipped from V and 7 bases from J, the junction kept 11 bases outside the gene matches. The CDR3 has 15 residues. Here the CDR3 DNA reads TGTGCCAGCAGTCAGACAATAGCGGGAGGTCGGGAGCAGTACTTC. It codes for CASSQTIAGGREQYF.

This clonotype was seen a handful of times. This chain links TRBV7-2 with TRBJ1-1; no reliable D call. V gave up 5 bases and J gave up 1 base, with 8 bases separating them. There are 13 residues in the CDR3. Germline assignment: CDR1 SGHTA and CDR2 FQGNSA. The CDR3 loop reads CASSVTENTEAFF. The CDR3 region has the DNA TGTGCCAGCAGCGTTACTGAGAACACTGAAGCTTTCTTT.

The chain combines TRBV5-1 with TRBJ2-7; D is possibly TRBD1 (5 bases). Germline loops: CDR1 SGHRS, CDR2 YFSETQ. Trimming removed 2 bases at V and 1 base at J, with 10 bases between. The CDR3 spans 14 residues. CDR3: CASSFQGLSYEQYF. CDR3 DNA sequence: TGCGCCAGCAGCTTTCAGGGTCTATCCTACGAGCAGTACTTC. The full variable domain, with the rest looked up from reference TRBV5-1 and TRBJ2-7, is KAGVTQTPRYLIKTRGQQVTLSCSPISGHRSVSWYQQTPGQGLQFLFEYFSETQRNKGNFPGRFSGRQFSNSRSEMNVSTLELGDSALYLCASSFQGLSYEQYFGPGTRLTVT.

This chain uses TRBV19 with TRBJ1-1; perhaps TRBD1 as D (5 bases). Germline V gives CDR1 LNHDA, CDR2 SQIVND (reference sequence). The germline V and J ends were trimmed by 3 bases and 4 bases, with 18 bases remaining between them. The CDR3 consists of 16 residues. As DNA, the CDR3 is TGTGCCAGTAGTATCGGGTCCGGTGTCAGGGCCACTGAAGCTTTCTTT. It codes for CASSIGSGVRATEAFF.

The J gene is TRBJ1-4, the V gene TRBV20-1; 8 bases match TRBD1. Germline CDR1 DFQATT, CDR2 SNEGSKA (reference sequence). CDR3 size: 13 residues. V lost 2 bases, J lost 11 bases, and 7 bases stayed unmatched. The DNA of the CDR3 is TGCAGTGCTAGACGGACAGGGAGCACTAAACTGTTTTTT. It specifies CSARRTGSTKLFF.

The chain joins TRBV7-9 to TRBJ2-5; D is undetermined. Trimming removed 5 bases from V and 4 bases from J, with 8 bases in between. Per germline, CDR1 SEHNR and CDR2 FQNEAQ (reference sequence). This CDR3 region has 12 residues. CDR3 DNA sequence: TGTGCCAGCAGCCCCCTAGGAGAGACCCAGTACTTC. Encoded protein: CASSPLGETQYF.

V and J are TRBV5-5 and TRBJ1-1, with D possibly being TRBD1 (5 bases). CDR1 SGHKS and CDR2 YYEKEE come from the germline V gene (reference sequence). The length of the CDR3 is 14 residues. Trimming took 0 bases from V and 5 from J, leaving 11 bases between them. Here the CDR3 DNA reads TGTGCCAGCAGCTTGGGGACCCAGGGAACTGAAGCTTTCTTT. Translated, it gives CASSLGTQGTEAFF.

This rearrangement joins TRBV19 to TRBJ1-5, with TRBD1 matching 8 bases. V lost 6 bases, J lost 7 bases, and 11 bases stayed unmatched. This CDR3 has 15 residues. CDR1 LNHDA and CDR2 SQIVND come from the germline V gene (reference sequence). The CDR3 DNA sequence: TGTGCCAGTAGCCAGTTCGGACAGGGTCAGCAGCCCCAGCATTTT. Protein: CASSQFGQGQQPQHF.

This clonotype was seen a few times. This chain joins TRBV6-2 or TRBV6-3 and TRBJ1-2; D is unclear. Trimming took 2 bases from V and 7 from J, leaving 14 bases between them. Germline V CDR1 and CDR2: MNHEY, SVGEGT. The CDR3 has 14 amino acids. The CDR3 sequence: CASSYMEVERGYTF. CDR3 nucleotides: TGTGCCAGCAGTTACATGGAGGTAGAGCGTGGCTACACCTTC.

Sample share makes this clonotype medium-sized. The rearrangement links TRBV20-1 to TRBJ1-5, with unresolved D. CDR3 length equals 13 residues. Trimming left V 3 bases short and J 5 bases short, with 11 bases between. The germline CDR1 and CDR2 sequences are DFQATT and SNEGSKA (reference sequence). CDR3 coding DNA: TGCAGTGCTAGGGAGGGTGTAGATCAGCCCCAGCATTTT. Its translation: CSAREGVDQPQHF.

A few counts support this clonotype. This rearrangement joins TRBV27 to TRBJ2-3, with 10 bases aligning to TRBD2. The J segment lost 9 bases and the V segment lost 4 bases, leaving 7 bases of the junction unmatched. The germline CDR1 and CDR2 sequences are MNHEY and SMNVEV (reference sequence). The CDR3 runs 14 residues. This chain's CDR3 is CASSYQTSGLTQYF. In nucleotides, the CDR3 is TGTGCCAGCAGTTACCAGACTAGCGGGTTAACGCAGTATTTT.